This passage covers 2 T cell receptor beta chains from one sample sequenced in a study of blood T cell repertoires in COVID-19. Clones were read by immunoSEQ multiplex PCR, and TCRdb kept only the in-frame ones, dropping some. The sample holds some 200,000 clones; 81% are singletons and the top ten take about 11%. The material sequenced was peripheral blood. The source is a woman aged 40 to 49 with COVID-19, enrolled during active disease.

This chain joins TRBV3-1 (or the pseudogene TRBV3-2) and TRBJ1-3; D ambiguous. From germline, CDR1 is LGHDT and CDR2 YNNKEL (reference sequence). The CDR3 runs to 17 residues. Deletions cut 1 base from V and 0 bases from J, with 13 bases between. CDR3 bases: TGTGCCAGCAGCCAAGTCCCCACTCGCTACTCTGGAAACACCATATATTTT. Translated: CASSQVPTRYSGNTIYF.

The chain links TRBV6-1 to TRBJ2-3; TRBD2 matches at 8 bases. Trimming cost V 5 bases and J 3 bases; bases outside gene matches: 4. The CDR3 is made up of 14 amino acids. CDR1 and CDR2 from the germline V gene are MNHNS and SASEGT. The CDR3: CASSRGLATDTQYF. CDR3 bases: TGTGCCAGCAGTCGTGGACTAGCTACAGATACGCAGTATTTT.